This TCR beta chain emerged from a study of T cells in Graves' hyperthyroidism and ophthalmopathy. Study results and caveats: For ophthalmopathy, model prediction preceded onset by a median 6.5 months.

With 4 bases clipped from V and 6 bases from J, the junction kept 6 bases outside the gene matches. CDR1 MNHEY and CDR2 SVGEGT come from the germline V gene. This CDR3 has 14 amino acids. This clonotype was seen many times. Antigen unknown. Amplified regions were TCR beta CDR3 sequences from RNA transcripts. With the HTBI primer set, the TCR CDR3 went through a first round of RT-PCR. TCRdb fed the multiplex PCR reads into MiXCR, producing one record per CDR3 protein. The sample gives roughly 520,000 distinct CDR3 sequences, roughly a quarter of which show up once; approximately 10% is in the top ten. Ophthalmopathy patients showed a Clinical Activity Score of at least 3, NOSPECS grade of at least 4 and duration under 3 months.

The chain employs TRBV6-2 or TRBV6-3 and TRBJ1-1; 9 bases line up with TRBD1. This receptor was taken from a woman aged 30 to 39 with Graves' ophthalmopathy. Sequencing used blood. This CDR3 reads CASSSGTGSPEAFF. The DNA of the CDR3 is TGTGCCAGCAGTTCCGGGACAGGGAGCCCTGAAGCTTTCTTT.